Listed below are T cell receptor beta chains from one sample, sequenced in a study of cytomegalovirus exposure and HLA in healthy donors. Measured with immunoSEQ multiplex PCR; TCRdb has only the in-frame clones, and not every one. The sample shows 150,000 to 200,000 clones, approximately 83% of them seen only once. What was sequenced was PBMCs. The source of these receptors is a woman between 18 and 29 years old in good health and CMV-seronegative. The conserved cysteine and the conserved F or W are not part of the CDR3 here. D genes are given only for firm matches.

ASSLWTGSSNQPQH	TRBV28	TRBD1	TRBJ1-5
ASSQGSLGGGYT	TRBV5-1	.	TRBJ1-2
ATSRGRGTGEQY	TRBV15	.	TRBJ2-7
ASSQVQERLRAGTDTQY	TRBV4-1	.	TRBJ2-3
ASRKGAPENQPQH	TRBV2	.	TRBJ1-5
ASSNPRETNEKLF	TRBV6-6	.	TRBJ1-4
ASILGAWSYNEQF	TRBV2	.	TRBJ2-1
ASSSGLAGGETQY	TRBV11-2	TRBD2	TRBJ2-5
ATSRDYARNYGYT	TRBV15	.	TRBJ1-2
ASSEARGEKLF	TRBV6-1	.	TRBJ1-4
ASSVGLLSNQPQH	TRBV9	.	TRBJ1-5
ASSFTGGTNYGYT	TRBV28	.	TRBJ1-2
ASRAAAYTEAF	TRBV28	.	TRBJ1-1
ASSLDRGTQETQY	TRBV5-1	.	TRBJ2-5
ASSAGMTSGNTIY	TRBV6-5	.	TRBJ1-3
ASSLGQGETGELF	TRBV27	.	TRBJ2-2
ASSEKEGQVLNTGELF	TRBV10-1	.	TRBJ2-2
AWSVMGLAGGALYNEQF	TRBV30	TRBD2	TRBJ2-1
ASSLRVTGRNQPQH	TRBV2	TRBD1	TRBJ1-5
ASSRWDRGAPSGANVLT	TRBV5-8	TRBD1	TRBJ2-6
ASSTGGTNEKLF	TRBV11-3	.	TRBJ1-4
ASSHITRDFETQY	TRBV28	.	TRBJ2-5
ATRQSGSNQPQH	TRBV2	.	TRBJ1-5
ASSRQDSTPLH	TRBV5-1	.	TRBJ1-6
ASSQATSGAAQY	TRBV14	TRBD2	TRBJ2-7
ASSLGQGDQPQH	TRBV7-9	TRBD1	TRBJ1-5
ACGQITDTQY	TRBV7-9	.	TRBJ2-3
ASSLAVGHYEQY	TRBV7-9	.	TRBJ2-7
ASSLVRDRGSGYT	TRBV11-2	TRBD1	TRBJ1-2
ASSFGQRNTEAF	TRBV28	.	TRBJ1-1
ASSLSRAGGGETQY	TRBV7-9	TRBD2	TRBJ2-5
ASSQGGDRDYYGYT	TRBV2	TRBD1	TRBJ1-2
ASSLGDRGRLNEKLF	TRBV7-9	TRBD1	TRBJ1-4
ASSLGGGVAGNTIY	TRBV27	.	TRBJ1-3
ASSYGPGQGDTGELF	TRBV19	TRBD1	TRBJ2-2
ASRGQALNSPLH	TRBV10-1	TRBD1	TRBJ1-6